Reported below is one TCR beta chain. The antigen remains undetermined. The sample belongs to a study of CD8+ T cells in alopecia areata. Study in general: Patients in the treated group were given tofacitinib by mouth, 5 to 10 mg twice a day. Scoring of severity for treated patients was based on percentage of affected scalp area. Study-wide results and caveats: Since there was just one nonresponder, nobody can yet say how baseline CD8+ expansion ties to response.

V was cut by 5 bases and J by 9 bases, with 10 bases left in between. CDR3 length: 12 residues. Germline loops: CDR1 SGHVS, CDR2 FQNEAQ. Sample treatment: oral pan-JAK inhibitor, 5-10 mg twice daily. Following extraction, RNA underwent reverse transcription to cDNA, which served as the sequencing template. Profiled with immunoSEQ multiplex PCR; TCRdb holds only in-frame clones, not every one. The profile shows over 95,000 clones, approximately 51% of them singletons. Source: CD4+ T cells sorted from blood, taken at week 24, from a patient treated with tofacitinib. The receptor was isolated from a human donor with alopecia areata. The gene calls are TRBV7-8 and TRBJ2-2; the D gene is possibly TRBD2 (5 bases). CDR3 sequence reads: CASSLLDRELFF. In DNA, the CDR3 is TGTGCCAGCAGCCTACTAGACAGGGAGCTGTTTTTT. Full variable domain (missing parts from reference TRBV7-8 and TRBJ2-2): GAGVSQSPRYKVAKRGQDVALRCDPISGHVSLFWYQQALGQGPEFLTYFQNEAQLDKSGLPSDRFFAERPEGSVSTLKIQRTQQEDSAVYLCASSLLDRELFFGEGSRLTVL.